These T cell receptor beta chains were read from a single sample in a study of CD8 T cells in Susac syndrome. TCRdb independently ran MiXCR on the immunoSEQ multiplex PCR reads; one entry per CDR3 protein. The sample has around 190,000 distinct CDR3 sequences; about 95% are singletons. Sequences were obtained from CD4+ T cells from PBMCs. All receptors come from a human donor in good health. Each CDR3 is given with its conserved first and last residue. Each record gives: V gene, clone size, J gene, D gene, CDR3 DNA, CDR3 protein. A D gene is named only where the DNA matches it firmly. The size field is filled for only some rows; it gives once, few, many or a size class.

TRBV2,once,TRBJ1-1,NA,TGTGCCAGCAGGTGGGACGGAGCTTTGAACACTGAAGCTTTCTTT,CASRWDGALNTEAFF
TRBV20-1,NA,TRBJ2-3,NA,TGCAGTGCGAATCCCGGGGACAGCACAGATACGCAGTATTTT,CSANPGDSTDTQYF
TRBV20-1,NA,TRBJ2-1,TRBD2,TGCAGTGCTAGAGGTCGGGCGGCGGGAGGGCCTCGTGAGCAGTTCTTC,CSARGRAAGGPREQFF
TRBV3-1,NA,TRBJ1-1,TRBD1,TGTGCCAGCAGCCAGGACAGGGGGATTGGTGAAGCTTTCTTT,CASSQDRGIGEAFF
TRBV24-1,NA,TRBJ2-2,TRBD2,TGTGCCACCAGTCTTGGGAGGGGCGGGGAGCTGTTTTTT,CATSLGRGGELFF
TRBV7-9,once,TRBJ1-4,TRBD1,TGTGCCAGCAGACCCGGGACAGGGAATGAAAAACTGTTTTTT,CASRPGTGNEKLFF
TRBV7-8,NA,TRBJ1-5,NA,TGTGCCAGCAGCTTAAGTCAGGCGGATCAGCCCCAGCATTTT,CASSLSQADQPQHF
TRBV5-4,NA,TRBJ1-2,TRBD1,TGTGCCAGCAGCAGTGGACAGGATTATGGCTACACCTTC,CASSSGQDYGYTF
TRBV28,NA,TRBJ2-6,NA,TGTGCCAGCAGTTTATATTGGGTATCTGGGGCCAACGTCCTGACTTTC,CASSLYWVSGANVLTF
TRBV27,NA,TRBJ2-3,NA,TGTGCCAGCACCCCGCGTAGCGCCACAGATACGCAGTATTTT,CASTPRSATDTQYF
TRBV12-3/TRBV12-4,NA,TRBJ2-7,NA,TGTGCCAGCAGTTTATGGCTAGCGCGGGAGCAGTACTTC,CASSLWLAREQYF
TRBV28,NA,TRBJ1-1,NA,TGTGCCAGCAGCAGGATCCTGAACACTGAAGCTTTCTTT,CASSRILNTEAFF
TRBV20-1,NA,TRBJ2-1,NA,TGCAGTGCCATTACGACGTCTAGCTCCTACAATGAGCAGTTCTTC,CSAITTSSSYNEQFF
TRBV4-3,NA,TRBJ2-5,TRBD2,TGCGCCAGCAGCCAAGATATAGGGAGCGGGAGGGAGACCCAGTACTTC,CASSQDIGSGRETQYF
TRBV7-6,NA,TRBJ1-1,NA,TGTGCCAGCAGCTTATGGCCGTATTCTGAAGCTTTCTTT,CASSLWPYSEAFF
TRBV12-3/TRBV12-4,once,TRBJ2-1,TRBD2,TGTGCCAGCAGCCGGCAGGGGACTAGCGGGGGGCGCTCCTACAATGAGCAGTTCTTC,CASSRQGTSGGRSYNEQFF
TRBV28,once,TRBJ1-2,TRBD1,TGTGCCAGCAGTTTATCCGGGACAGGGGGGCGTGGCTACACCTTC,CASSLSGTGGRGYTF
TRBV20-1,NA,TRBJ2-1,TRBD1,TGCAGTGCCGACGACAGGGTGTTGTTCAATGAGCAGTTCTTC,CSADDRVLFNEQFF
TRBV5-1,NA,TRBJ2-3,TRBD1,TGCGCCAGCAGCTTACAGGGGACCAGGCCAGATACGCAGTATTTT,CASSLQGTRPDTQYF